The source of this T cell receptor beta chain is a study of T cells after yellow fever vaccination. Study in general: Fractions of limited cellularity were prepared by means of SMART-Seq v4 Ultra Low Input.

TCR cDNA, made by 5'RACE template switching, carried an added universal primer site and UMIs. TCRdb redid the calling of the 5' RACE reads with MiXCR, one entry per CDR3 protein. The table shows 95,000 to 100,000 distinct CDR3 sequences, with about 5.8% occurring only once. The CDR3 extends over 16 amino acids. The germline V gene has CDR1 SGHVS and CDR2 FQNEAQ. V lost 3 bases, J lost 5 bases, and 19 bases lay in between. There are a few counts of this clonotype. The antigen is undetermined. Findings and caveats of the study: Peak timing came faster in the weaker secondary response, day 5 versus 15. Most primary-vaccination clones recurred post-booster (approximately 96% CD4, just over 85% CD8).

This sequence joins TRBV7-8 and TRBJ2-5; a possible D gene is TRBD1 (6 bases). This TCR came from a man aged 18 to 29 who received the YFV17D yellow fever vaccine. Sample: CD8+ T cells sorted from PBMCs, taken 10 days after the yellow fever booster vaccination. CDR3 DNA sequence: TGTGCCAGCAGCTTTTTGTCCACAGGGAAAGGGGAGACCCAGTACTTC. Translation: CASSFLSTGKGETQYF.